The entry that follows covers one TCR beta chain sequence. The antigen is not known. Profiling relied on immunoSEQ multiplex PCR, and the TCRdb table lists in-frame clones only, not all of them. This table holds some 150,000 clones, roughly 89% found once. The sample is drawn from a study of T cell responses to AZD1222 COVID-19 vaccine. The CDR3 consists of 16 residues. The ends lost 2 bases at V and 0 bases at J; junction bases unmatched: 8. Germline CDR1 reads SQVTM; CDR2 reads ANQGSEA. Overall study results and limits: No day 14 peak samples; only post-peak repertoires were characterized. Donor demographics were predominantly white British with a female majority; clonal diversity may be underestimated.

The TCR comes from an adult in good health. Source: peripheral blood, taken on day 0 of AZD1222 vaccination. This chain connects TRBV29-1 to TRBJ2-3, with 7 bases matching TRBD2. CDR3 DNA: TGCAGCGTTGAAACTATCACTAGCGCCAGCACAGATACGCAGTATTTT. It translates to CSVETITSASTDTQYF.